These 16 T cell receptor beta chains came from one sample sequenced in a study of response to subunit inactivated influenza vaccine. TCRdb fed the RT-PCR reads into MiXCR, producing one record per CDR3 protein. Among approximately 730,000 distinct CDR3 sequences listed, about 15% were seen once. The specimen was PBMCs from blood, collected around 15 days before vaccination. Every receptor here comes from a man aged 45 to 65 who received an inactivated influenza vaccine.

The gene calls are TRBV5-1 and TRBJ1-1; 7 bases align to TRBD1. J gave up 1 base and V 5 bases, and 5 bases lay outside the gene matches. The CDR3 has 14 residues. Germline V gene sequence: CDR1 SGHRS, CDR2 YFSETQ. The CDR3 DNA follows: TGCGCCAGCAGACAGGGGCATTGGAACACTGAAGCTTTCTTT. Translated: CASRQGHWNTEAFF.

This clonotype was counted at least ten times. The V and J genes are TRBV4-3 and TRBJ2-5; unclear D gene. There are 13 residues in the CDR3. The germline V and J ends were trimmed by 1 base and 3 bases, with 6 bases remaining between them. Germline assignment: CDR1 LGHNA and CDR2 YSLEER. The CDR3 region has the DNA TGCGCCAGCAGCCAAGGAACAGAAGAGACCCAGTACTTC. This gives the protein CASSQGTEETQYF.

In this sample, this clonotype turned up many times. The J gene is TRBJ2-2, the V gene TRBV20-1, with TRBD1 matching 7 bases. Per the germline V gene, CDR1 is DFQATT and CDR2 is SNEGSKA (reference sequence). There are 13 residues in the CDR3. The trim removed 4 bases at V and 1 base at J, leaving 0 bases unmatched. The CDR3 region has the DNA TGCAGTGCTAACAGGGGGAACACCGGGGAGCTGTTTTTT. Its translation: CSANRGNTGELFF.

There are a few counts of this clonotype. The CDR3 nucleotides are TGTGCCAGCAGTTACACAGGGGGCCTCTACGAGCAGTACTTC. It encodes CASSYTGGLYEQYF. This sequence joins TRBV28 and TRBJ2-7, with TRBD1 identical over 9 bases. Trimming at V came to 4 bases and at J to 3 bases, leaving 4 bases not matched to a gene. CDR1 and CDR2 from the germline V gene are MDHEN and SYDVKM. This CDR3 is 14 amino acids long.

The rearrangement joins TRBV7-9 to TRBJ2-1, with TRBD1 matching over 11 bases. In germline, CDR1 is SEHNR, CDR2 FQNEAQ (reference sequence). V lost 7 bases and J lost 5; bases outside the gene matches: 7. There are 15 residues in the CDR3. Here the CDR3 DNA reads TGTGCCAGCACTGGACAGGGGGCAATCGACAATGAGCAGTTCTTC. It is translated as CASTGQGAIDNEQFF.

The chain recombines TRBV5-1 with TRBJ2-3, with D perhaps TRBD1 (6 bases). V was trimmed by 6 bases and J by 0 bases, leaving 17 bases between them. CDR3 length equals 16 residues. Germline V gene data show CDR1 as SGHRS and CDR2 as YFSETQ. CDR3 coding DNA: TGCGCCAGCAAACGACAGGTCGGGCCTAGCACAGATACGCAGTATTTT. Residues: CASKRQVGPSTDTQYF.

In this sample, this clonotype turned up a few times. This CDR3 is CASSYLGVDNQPQHF. Written as DNA, the CDR3 is TGTGCCAGCAGTTACCTGGGGGTAGACAATCAGCCCCAGCATTTT. V is TRBV6-5 and J is TRBJ1-5; perhaps TRBD1 as D (5 bases). This CDR3 contains 15 residues. Germline assignment: CDR1 MNHEY and CDR2 SVGAGI. The V end lost 2 bases, the J end lost 3 bases, and 11 bases lay between the germline ends.

Only a few counts were recorded for this clonotype. The chain joins TRBV7-2 to TRBJ2-7, with TRBD1 as a possible D gene (5 bases). CDR3 length equals 16 residues. CDR1 is SGHTA, CDR2 FQGNSA, per germline. Trimming stripped 1 base from V and 1 base from J, with 14 bases between. CDR3 coding DNA: TGTGCCAGCAGCTTAGTAGATTCACCAGGGTCCTACGAGCAGTACTTC. Its translation is CASSLVDSPGSYEQYF.

The table lists this clonotype with a few counts. V is TRBV7-2 and J is TRBJ1-1; 12 nucleotides agree with TRBD1. The trim removed 0 bases at V and 12 bases at J, leaving 5 bases unmatched. Germline lookup yields CDR1 SGHTA and CDR2 FQGNSA. The CDR3 covers 14 residues. CDR3 sequence (DNA): TGTGCCAGCAGCTTAGCCCCGGGACAGGGGGCAACTTTCTTT. Protein product: CASSLAPGQGATFF.

The table lists this clonotype with a few counts. The rearrangement uses TRBV6-5 and TRBJ2-1; D call uncertain. CDR1 and CDR2 (germline): MNHEY, SVGAGI. Trimming took off 1 base at V and 4 bases at J, with 5 bases between the two ends. The CDR3 runs to 13 residues. Here the CDR3 DNA reads TGTGCCAGCAGTTACTACAGTTACAATGAGCAGTTCTTC. Protein product: CASSYYSYNEQFF.

The V and J genes are TRBV20-1 and TRBJ2-7; no firm D call. The CDR3 has 14 residues. The V end lost 0 bases, the J end lost 2 bases, and 11 bases lay between the germline ends. CDR1 and CDR2 (germline): DFQATT, SNEGSKA (reference sequence). The CDR3 bases are TGCAGTGCTAGAGATGGTTCAGTTACCTACGAGCAGTACTTC. Its translation: CSARDGSVTYEQYF.

This sequence joins TRBV5-6 and TRBJ2-7, with 9 bases matching TRBD1. Germline CDR1 reads SGHDT; CDR2 reads YYEEEE. Unmatched junction bases numbered 4, after V lost 4 bases and J lost 2 bases. CDR3 length: 14 amino acids. CDR3 bases: TGTGCCAGCAGCGGGGACAGGGCCACCTACGAGCAGTACTTC. Its protein is CASSGDRATYEQYF. The full variable domain, rest sourced from reference TRBV5-6 and TRBJ2-7, is DAGVTQSPTHLIKTRGQQVTLRCSPKSGHDTVSWYQQALGQGPQFIFQYYEEEERQRGNFPDRFSGHQFPNYSSELNVNALLLGDSALYLCASSGDRATYEQYFGPGTRLTVT.

The chain uses TRBV6-1 and TRBJ2-1; 10 bases map to TRBD2. Germline CDR1 is MNHNS and CDR2 is SASEGT. The ends lost 6 bases at V and 7 bases at J; junction bases unmatched: 9. This CDR3 region has 15 residues. CDR3 coding DNA: TGTGCCAGCAGGATTCCGGGACTAGCGACGAATGAGCAGTTCTTC. Translated: CASRIPGLATNEQFF.

The chain is built from TRBV5-4 and TRBJ2-2; 10 bases fit TRBD2. This CDR3 is 17 amino acids long. In germline, CDR1 is SGHNT, CDR2 YYREEE (reference sequence). J gave up 0 bases and V 4 bases, and 6 bases lay outside the gene matches. CDR3 DNA sequence: TGTGCCAGCAGCGCCTCACTAGCGGGAACGAACACCGGGGAGCTGTTTTTT. Protein sequence: CASSASLAGTNTGELFF.

CDR3 in DNA: TGTGCCAGCAGTTACTCGAGCAGGGGAGAGACCCAGTACTTC. As protein: CASSYSSRGETQYF. The genes are TRBV6-5 and TRBJ2-5, with D possibly matching TRBD1 (6 bases). CDR1 is MNHEY and CDR2 is SVGAGI in the germline V gene. V shed 0 bases and J shed 4 bases, with 9 bases lying between them. The CDR3 is made up of 14 amino acids.

The chain combines TRBV28 with TRBJ2-3; 13 bases are a match to TRBD2. The CDR3 has 18 amino acids. Germline V gene sequence: CDR1 MDHEN, CDR2 SYDVKM. J lost 3 bases, V lost 5 bases, and 11 bases had no gene match. CDR3 sequence: CASSITGTSGGATDTQYF. CDR3 nucleotide sequence: TGTGCCAGCAGTATCACCGGAACTAGCGGGGGGGCGACAGATACGCAGTATTTT.